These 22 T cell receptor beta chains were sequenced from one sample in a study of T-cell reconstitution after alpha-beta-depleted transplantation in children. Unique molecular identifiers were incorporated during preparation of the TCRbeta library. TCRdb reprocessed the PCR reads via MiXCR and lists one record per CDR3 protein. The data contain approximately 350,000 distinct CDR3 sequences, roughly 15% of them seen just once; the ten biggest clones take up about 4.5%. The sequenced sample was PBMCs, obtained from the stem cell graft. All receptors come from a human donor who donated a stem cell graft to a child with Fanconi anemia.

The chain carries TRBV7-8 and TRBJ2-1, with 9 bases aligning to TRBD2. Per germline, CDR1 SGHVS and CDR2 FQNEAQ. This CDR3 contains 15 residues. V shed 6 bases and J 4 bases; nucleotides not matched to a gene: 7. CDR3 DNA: TGTGCCAGCAGTTCCGGGACTAGCTATTACAATGAGCAGTTCTTC. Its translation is CASSSGTSYYNEQFF.

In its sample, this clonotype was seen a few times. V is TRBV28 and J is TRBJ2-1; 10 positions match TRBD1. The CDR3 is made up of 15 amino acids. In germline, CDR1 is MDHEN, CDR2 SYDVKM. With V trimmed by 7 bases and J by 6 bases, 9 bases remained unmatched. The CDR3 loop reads CASNRPGTGANEQFF. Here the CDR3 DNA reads TGTGCCAGCAACCGTCCCGGGACAGGGGCCAATGAGCAGTTCTTC.

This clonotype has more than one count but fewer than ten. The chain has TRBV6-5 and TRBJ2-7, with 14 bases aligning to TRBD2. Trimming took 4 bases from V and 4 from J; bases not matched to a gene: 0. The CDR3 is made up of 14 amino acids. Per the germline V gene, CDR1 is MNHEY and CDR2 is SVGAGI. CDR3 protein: CASSWTSGGYEQYF. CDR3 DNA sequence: TGTGCCAGCAGTTGGACTAGCGGGGGGTACGAGCAGTACTTC.

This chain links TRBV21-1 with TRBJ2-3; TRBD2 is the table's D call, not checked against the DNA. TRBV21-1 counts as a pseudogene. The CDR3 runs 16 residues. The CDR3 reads CASSKVGLYGTDTQYF. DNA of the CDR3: TGTGCCAGCAGCAAAGTGGGACTGTACGGCACAGATACGCAGTATTTT.

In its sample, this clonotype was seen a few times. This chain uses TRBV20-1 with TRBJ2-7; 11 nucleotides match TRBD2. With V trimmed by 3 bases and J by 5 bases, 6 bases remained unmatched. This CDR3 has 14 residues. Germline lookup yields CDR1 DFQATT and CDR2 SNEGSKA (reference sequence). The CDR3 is CSARGSGGADEQYV. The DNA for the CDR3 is TGCAGTGCTAGGGGTAGCGGGGGGGCCGACGAGCAGTACGTC.

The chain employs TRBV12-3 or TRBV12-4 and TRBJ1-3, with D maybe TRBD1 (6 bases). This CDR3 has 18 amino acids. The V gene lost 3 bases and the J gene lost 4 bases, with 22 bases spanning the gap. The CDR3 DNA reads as TGTGCCAGCAGTTTTAGTGATCCAGGGGACGTATCCGGAAACACCATATATTTT. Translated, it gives CASSFSDPGDVSGNTIYF.

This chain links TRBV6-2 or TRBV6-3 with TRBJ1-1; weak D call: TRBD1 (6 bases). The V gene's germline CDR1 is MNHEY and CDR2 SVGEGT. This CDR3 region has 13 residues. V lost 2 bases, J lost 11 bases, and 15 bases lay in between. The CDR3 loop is CASSYGGPGQAFF. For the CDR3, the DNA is TGTGCCAGCAGTTACGGGGGCCCCGGCCAGGCTTTCTTT.

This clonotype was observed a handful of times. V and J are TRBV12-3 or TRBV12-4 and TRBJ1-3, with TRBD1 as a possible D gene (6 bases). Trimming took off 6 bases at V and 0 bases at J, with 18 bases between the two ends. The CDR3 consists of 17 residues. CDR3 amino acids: CASRPLGGLISGNTIYF. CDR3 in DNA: TGTGCCAGCAGACCTCTCGGGGGGCTGATCTCTGGAAACACCATATATTTT.

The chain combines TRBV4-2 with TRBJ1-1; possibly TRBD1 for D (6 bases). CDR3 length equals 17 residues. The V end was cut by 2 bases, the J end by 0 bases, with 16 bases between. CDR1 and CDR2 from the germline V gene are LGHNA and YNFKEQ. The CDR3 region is CASSQSGNGGMNTEAFF. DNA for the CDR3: TGTGCCAGCAGCCAATCCGGGAACGGGGGCATGAACACTGAAGCTTTCTTT.

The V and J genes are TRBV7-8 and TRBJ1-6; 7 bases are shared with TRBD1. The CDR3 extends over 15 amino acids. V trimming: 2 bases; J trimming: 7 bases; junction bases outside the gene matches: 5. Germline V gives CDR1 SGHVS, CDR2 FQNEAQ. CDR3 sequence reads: CASSLSDRENSPLHF. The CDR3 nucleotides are TGTGCCAGCAGCTTAAGTGACAGGGAAAATTCACCCCTCCACTTT.

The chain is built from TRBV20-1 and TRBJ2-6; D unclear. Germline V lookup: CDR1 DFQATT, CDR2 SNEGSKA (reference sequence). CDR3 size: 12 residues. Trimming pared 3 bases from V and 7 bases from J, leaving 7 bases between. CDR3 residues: CSASNSANVLTF. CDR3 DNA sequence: TGCAGTGCTAGTAACAGCGCCAACGTCCTGACTTTC.

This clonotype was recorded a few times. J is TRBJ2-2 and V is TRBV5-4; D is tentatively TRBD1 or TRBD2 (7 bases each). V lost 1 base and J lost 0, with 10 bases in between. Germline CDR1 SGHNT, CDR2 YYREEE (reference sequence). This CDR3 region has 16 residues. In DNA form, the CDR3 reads TGTGCCAGCAGCTTGCAGGGGGGGTCGAACACCGGGGAGCTGTTTTTT. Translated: CASSLQGGSNTGELFF.

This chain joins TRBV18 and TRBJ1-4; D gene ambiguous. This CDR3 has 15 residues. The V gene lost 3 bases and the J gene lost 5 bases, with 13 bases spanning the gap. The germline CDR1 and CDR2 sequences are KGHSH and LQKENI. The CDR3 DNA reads TGTGCCAGCTCACCGAGTTTGGCCCAAAATGAAAAACTGTTTTTT. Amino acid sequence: CASSPSLAQNEKLFF.

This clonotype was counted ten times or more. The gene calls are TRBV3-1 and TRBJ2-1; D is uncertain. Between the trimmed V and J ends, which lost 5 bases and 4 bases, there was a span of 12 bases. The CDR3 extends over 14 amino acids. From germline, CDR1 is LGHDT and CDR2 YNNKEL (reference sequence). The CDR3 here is CASSSLNPYNEQFF. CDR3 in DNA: TGTGCCAGCAGCTCCCTGAACCCGTACAATGAGCAGTTCTTC.

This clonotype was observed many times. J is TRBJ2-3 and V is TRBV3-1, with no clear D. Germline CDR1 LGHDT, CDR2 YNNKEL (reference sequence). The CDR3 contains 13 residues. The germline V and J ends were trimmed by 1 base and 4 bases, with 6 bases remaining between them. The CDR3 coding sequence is TGTGCCAGCAGCCAAGCGGGCTCAGATACGCAGTATTTT. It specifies CASSQAGSDTQYF.

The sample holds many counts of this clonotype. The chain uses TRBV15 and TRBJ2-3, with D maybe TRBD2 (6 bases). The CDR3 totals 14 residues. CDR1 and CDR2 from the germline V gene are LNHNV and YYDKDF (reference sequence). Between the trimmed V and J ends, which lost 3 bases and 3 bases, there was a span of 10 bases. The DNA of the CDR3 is TGTGCCACCAGCAGGGAGGGATTAACAGATACGCAGTATTTT. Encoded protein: CATSREGLTDTQYF.

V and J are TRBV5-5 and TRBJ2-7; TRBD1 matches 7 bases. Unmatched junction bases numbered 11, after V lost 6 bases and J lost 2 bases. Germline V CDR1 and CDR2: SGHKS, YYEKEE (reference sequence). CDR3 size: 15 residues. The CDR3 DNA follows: TGTGCCAGCACCGAGGGACAGCTCCTTCCCTACGAGCAGTACTTC. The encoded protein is CASTEGQLLPYEQYF.

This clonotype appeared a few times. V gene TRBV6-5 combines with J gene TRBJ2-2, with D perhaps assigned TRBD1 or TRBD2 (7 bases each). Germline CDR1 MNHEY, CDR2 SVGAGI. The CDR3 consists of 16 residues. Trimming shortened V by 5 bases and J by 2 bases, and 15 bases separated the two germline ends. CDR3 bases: TGTGCCAGCAGTCCAGGGAGGGGGCGCAACACCGGGGAGCTGTTTTTT. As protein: CASSPGRGRNTGELFF.

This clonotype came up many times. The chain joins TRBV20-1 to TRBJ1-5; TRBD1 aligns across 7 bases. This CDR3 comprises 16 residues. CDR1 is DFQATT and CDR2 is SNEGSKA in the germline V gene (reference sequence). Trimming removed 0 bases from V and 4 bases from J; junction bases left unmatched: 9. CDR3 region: CSAREGGQGENQPQHF. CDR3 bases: TGCAGTGCTAGAGAGGGGGGGCAGGGGGAAAATCAGCCCCAGCATTTT.

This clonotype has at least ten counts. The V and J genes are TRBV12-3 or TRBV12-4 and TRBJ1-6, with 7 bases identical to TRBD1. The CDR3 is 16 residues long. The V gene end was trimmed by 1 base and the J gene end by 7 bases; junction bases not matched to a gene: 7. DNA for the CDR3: TGTGCCAGCAGTTTAGGGCAGGGGGTAAAGAATTCACCCCTCCACTTT. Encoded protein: CASSLGQGVKNSPLHF.

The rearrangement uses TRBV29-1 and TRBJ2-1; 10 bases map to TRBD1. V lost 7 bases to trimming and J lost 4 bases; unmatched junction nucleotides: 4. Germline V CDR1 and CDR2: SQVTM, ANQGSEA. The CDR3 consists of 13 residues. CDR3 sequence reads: CSGRQGAYNEQFF. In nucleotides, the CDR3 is TGCAGCGGGAGACAGGGGGCGTACAATGAGCAGTTCTTC.

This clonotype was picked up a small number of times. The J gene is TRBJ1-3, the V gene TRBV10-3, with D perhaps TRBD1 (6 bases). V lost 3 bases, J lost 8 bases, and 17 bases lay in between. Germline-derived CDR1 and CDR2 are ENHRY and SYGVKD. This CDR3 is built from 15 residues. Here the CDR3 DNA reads TGTGCCATCAGTGATTCGGGACACCTGACGGACACCATATATTTT. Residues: CAISDSGHLTDTIYF.